The T cell receptor (beta chain) described here comes from a study of blood T cell repertoires in COVID-19. Turning to the study itself: Spain, Italy and the United States supplied samples that represented acute and convalescent COVID-19. From T cells, B-cell-depleted T cells, or PBMCs came the material, which was cDNA or gDNA.

Original processing methods: Reference gene primer amplification gave nucleated cell count estimates. Sequenced by immunoSEQ multiplex PCR; TCRdb stores in-frame clones only, minus some. V and J calls and clone size are given by that table; D and trimming were obtained from the DNA. The data hold 110,000 to 150,000 clones, with around 81% observed a single time. V was cut by 2 bases and J by 8 bases, with 9 bases left in between. The CDR3 has 12 residues. Germline V gene sequence: CDR1 PRHDT, CDR2 FYEKMQ (reference sequence). The chain links TRBV13 to TRBJ1-1; possibly TRBD1 for D (5 bases). The sample was peripheral blood. The sequence was collected from a human donor in a cohort sampled during active COVID-19. CDR3 sequence (DNA): TGTGCCAGCAGCTTAAGGACACCCGAAGCTTTCTTT. This codes for CASSLRTPEAFF.